The 32 T cell receptor beta chains below come from one sample, sequenced in a study of blood T cell repertoires in COVID-19. Libraries were prepared by immunoSEQ multiplex PCR; TCRdb keeps only in-frame clonotypes and omits some of them. This table holds some 110,000 clones, roughly nine tenths found once. The sample was peripheral blood. Every receptor here comes from a man in his fifties or sixties with COVID-19, enrolled during active disease.

The rearrangement links TRBV6-5 to TRBJ1-6; unclear D gene. V was shortened by 6 bases and J by 7 bases, with 10 bases between the two germline ends. This CDR3 comprises 13 residues. Germline V gene lookup returns CDR1 MNHEY and CDR2 SVGAGI. CDR3 residues: CASRTLINSPLHF. In DNA, the CDR3 is TGTGCCAGCAGAACATTAATCAATTCACCCCTCCACTTT.

The chain couples TRBV7-2 to TRBJ2-3; 12 bases are shared with TRBD2. Germline trimming cut 2 bases from V and 1 base from J; bases unmatched to any gene: 7. Germline CDR1 SGHTA, CDR2 FQGNSA. This CDR3 is built from 18 residues. In nucleotides, the CDR3 is TGTGCCAGCAGCTTACGACTAGCGGGAGTGGGAGGCACAGATACGCAGTATTTT. It translates to CASSLRLAGVGGTDTQYF. Together with reference TRBV7-2 and TRBJ2-3, the CDR3 gives the full variable domain: GAGVSQSPSNKVTEKGKDVELRCDPISGHTALYWYRQSLGQGLEFLIYFQGNSAPDKSGLPSDRFSAERTGGSVSTLTIQRTQQEDSAVYLCASSLRLAGVGGTDTQYFGPGTRLTVL.

The chain joins TRBV30 to TRBJ2-1, with TRBD2 matching 8 bases. J was trimmed by 8 bases and V by 6 bases; bases with no gene match: 9. The CDR3 has 13 amino acids. Germline V gives CDR1 GTSNPN, CDR2 SVGIG (reference sequence). The CDR3 coding sequence is TGTGCCTGTTTCGGGACTAGGGTCCATGAGCAGTTCTTC. Translation gives CACFGTRVHEQFF. Combining the CDR3 with reference TRBV30 and TRBJ2-1 gives the whole variable domain SQTIHQWPATLVQPVGSPLSLECTVEGTSNPNLYWYRQAAGRGLQLLFYSVGIGQISSEVPQNLSASRPQDRQFILSSKKLLLSDSGFYLCACFGTRVHEQFFGPGTRLTVL.

The CDR3 coding sequence is TGTGCCAGCTCACCAATTCGGGATACTGAAGCTTTCTTT. As protein: CASSPIRDTEAFF. The chain joins TRBV18 to TRBJ1-1; D remains ambiguous. This CDR3 has 13 amino acids. Germline lookup yields CDR1 KGHSH and CDR2 LQKENI. The ends were cut back, 2 bases at V and 5 bases at J, with 9 bases in the middle.

V and J are TRBV7-6 and TRBJ1-6; the match to TRBD1 covers 8 bases. With V trimmed by 5 bases and J by 7 bases, 7 bases remained unmatched. The CDR3 is 15 amino acids. Germline values: CDR1 SGHVS, CDR2 FNYEAQ. This chain's CDR3 is CASSLRQGSNSPLHF. CDR3 nucleotide sequence: TGTGCCAGCAGCCTAAGACAGGGGTCAAATTCACCCCTCCACTTT.

The gene calls are TRBV9 and TRBJ1-2; D is perhaps TRBD1 (6 bases). Germline CDR1 SGDLS, CDR2 YYNGEE. V was trimmed by 3 bases and J by 2 bases, leaving 14 bases between them. The length of the CDR3 is 15 residues. The CDR3 spells CASSDEGGHNYGYTF. CDR3 bases: TGTGCCAGCAGCGACGAGGGGGGGCACAACTATGGCTACACCTTC.

Only one count was recorded for this clone. The chain uses TRBV15 and TRBJ1-1; 8 bases fit TRBD1. This CDR3 contains 14 residues. Germline CDR1 LNHNV, CDR2 YYDKDF (reference sequence). The J segment lost 3 bases and the V segment lost 3 bases, leaving 3 bases of the junction unmatched. The CDR3 loop reads CATSRDREDTEAFF. DNA for the CDR3: TGTGCCACCAGCAGGGACAGGGAGGACACTGAAGCTTTCTTT.

The chain carries TRBV5-4 and TRBJ2-3; 11 bases fit TRBD2. Germline assignment: CDR1 SGHNT and CDR2 YYREEE (reference sequence). V trimming: 3 bases; J trimming: 3 bases; junction bases outside the gene matches: 3. The CDR3 extends over 15 amino acids. Written as DNA, the CDR3 is TGTGCCAGCAGCTCACCTAGCGGGGGGACAGATACGCAGTATTTT. It translates to CASSSPSGGTDTQYF.

Only one count was recorded for this clone. The chain uses TRBV27 and TRBJ2-1, with TRBD2 identical over 10 bases. The CDR3 loop spans 16 amino acids. V dropped 7 bases and J dropped 1; count of bases not matched to a gene: 7. Germline loops: CDR1 MNHEY, CDR2 SMNVEV (reference sequence). The CDR3 nucleotides read TGTGCCAGCAAGCGGGAGGGCCCTTTATCCTACAATGAGCAGTTCTTC. This codes for CASKREGPLSYNEQFF.

This clone was counted only a few times. The chain is built from TRBV6-2 or TRBV6-3 and TRBJ2-7; 9 bases align to TRBD2. The germline V gene encodes CDR1 MNHEY and CDR2 SVGEGT. The CDR3 has 18 residues. Losses at the gene ends were 5 bases for V and 5 bases for J; bases not matched to a gene: 19. The CDR3 nucleotides read TGTGCCAGCAGTCCCAACCGACTAGCGGTAACTAACCCTGACGAGCAGTACGTC. The encoded protein is CASSPNRLAVTNPDEQYV.

The chain is built from TRBV19 and TRBJ2-7, with 9 positions matching TRBD1. After removal of 6 bases from V and 2 bases from J, the junction contained 8 bases not matched to a gene. This CDR3 has 15 amino acids. Per the germline V gene, CDR1 is LNHDA and CDR2 is SQIVND (reference sequence). The CDR3 here is CASSKGQGYTYEQYF. CDR3 nucleotides: TGTGCCAGTAGCAAGGGACAGGGTTATACCTACGAGCAGTACTTC.

The chain's CDR3 is CASSQDPGRGHEKLFF. The CDR3 DNA is TGTGCCAGCAGCCAAGACCCCGGGAGGGGTCATGAAAAACTGTTTTTT. The chain is built from TRBV3-1 (or the pseudogene TRBV3-2) and TRBJ1-4; D is perhaps TRBD1 (5 bases). CDR1 is LGHDT and CDR2 is YNNKEL in the germline V gene (reference sequence). V shed 0 bases and J shed 6 bases, with 14 bases lying between them. This CDR3 has 16 amino acids.

The V gene is TRBV9, the J gene TRBJ2-6, with 8 bases that match TRBD1. V shed 3 bases, J shed 2 bases, and the junction held 4 bases outside the gene matches. This CDR3 is built from 16 residues. In germline, CDR1 is SGDLS, CDR2 YYNGEE. The CDR3 is CASSGLTGAGANVLTF. CDR3 sequence (DNA): TGTGCCAGCAGCGGACTGACAGGGGCTGGGGCCAACGTCCTGACTTTC.

This chain connects TRBV5-6 to TRBJ2-7; 10 positions match TRBD1. The CDR3 is 14 amino acids. CDR1 SGHDT and CDR2 YYEEEE come from the germline V gene. V was pared by 0 bases and J by 6 bases, with 3 bases of the junction left unmatched. CDR3 residues: CASSLEGTGAEQYF. For the CDR3, the DNA is TGTGCCAGCAGCTTGGAAGGGACAGGGGCCGAGCAGTACTTC.

The chain has TRBV7-2 and TRBJ1-2; D is unresolved. CDR1 and CDR2 (germline): SGHTA, FQGNSA. V was cut by 5 bases and J by 3 bases, with 10 bases left in between. There are 13 residues in the CDR3. CDR3 residues: CASSPHEDYGYTF. CDR3 DNA: TGTGCCAGCAGCCCCCATGAGGACTATGGCTACACCTTC. Filled out from reference TRBV7-2 and TRBJ1-2, the complete variable domain reads GAGVSQSPSNKVTEKGKDVELRCDPISGHTALYWYRQSLGQGLEFLIYFQGNSAPDKSGLPSDRFSAERTGGSVSTLTIQRTQQEDSAVYLCASSPHEDYGYTFGSGTRLTVV.

CDR3 bases: TGTGCCACCCTTTTACAGGGGGATCCCGGGACTGAAGCTTTCTTT. This translates into CATLLQGDPGTEAFF. V is TRBV6-5 and J is TRBJ1-1; TRBD1 matches 8 bases. Germline V lookup: CDR1 MNHEY, CDR2 SVGAGI. This CDR3 has 15 residues. V lost 10 bases, J lost 5 bases, and 15 bases stayed unmatched.

CDR3 sequence reads: CASSSRVSPSGNTIYF. CDR3 DNA sequence: TGTGCCAGTAGTAGCCGGGTCTCTCCCTCTGGAAACACCATATATTTT. The rearrangement uses TRBV19 and TRBJ1-3; D is ambiguous. The CDR3 contains 16 residues. CDR1 and CDR2 (germline): LNHDA, SQIVND (reference sequence). Trimming removed 4 bases at V and 0 bases at J, with 13 bases between.

The chain is built from TRBV4-2 and TRBJ1-4; 8 bases map to TRBD1. V gave up 0 bases and J gave up 4 bases; unmatched junction bases: 4. In germline, CDR1 is LGHNA, CDR2 YNFKEQ. The CDR3 contains 16 residues. The CDR3 coding sequence is TGTGCCAGCAGCCAAGACAGGGGGCTTATTAATGAAAAACTGTTTTTT. It yields the protein CASSQDRGLINEKLFF.

The chain is built from TRBV6-5 and TRBJ2-2, with 11 bases lining up with TRBD2. The germline V gene has CDR1 MNHEY and CDR2 SVGAGI. With 11 bases clipped from V and 5 bases from J, the junction kept 10 bases outside the gene matches. The CDR3 runs to 15 residues. The CDR3 bases are TGTGCCGGTTCCAAACTAGCGGGAGAGACCGGGGAGCTGTTTTTT. Translating it yields CAGSKLAGETGELFF.

The CDR3 region has the DNA TGCAGCGTTGTTGTACCGGGAGGGCACACCGGGGAGCTGTTTTTT. This sequence encodes CSVVVPGGHTGELFF. This chain connects TRBV29-1 to TRBJ2-2; 8 positions agree with TRBD2. Germline CDR1 SQVTM, CDR2 ANQGSEA. The J segment lost 3 bases and the V segment lost 4 bases, leaving 7 bases of the junction unmatched. The CDR3 runs to 15 residues.

The chain combines TRBV5-4 with TRBJ1-1, with TRBD1 as a possible D gene (5 bases). Germline CDR1 reads SGHNT; CDR2 reads YYREEE (reference sequence). Trimming removed 3 bases from V and 3 bases from J, with 12 bases in between. The CDR3 extends over 14 amino acids. Written as DNA, the CDR3 is TGTGCCAGCAGCTCGATTGTAGGGGACACTGAAGCTTTCTTT. Translation: CASSSIVGDTEAFF.

The gene calls are TRBV19 and TRBJ2-7; D might be TRBD2 (5 bases). With 5 bases removed from V and 4 bases from J, the gap between germline ends came to 21 bases. CDR1 and CDR2 (germline): LNHDA, SQIVND (reference sequence). CDR3 length: 16 residues. The CDR3 here is CASSPTFSGIPYEQYF. The CDR3 bases are TGTGCCAGTAGTCCCACGTTTTCGGGAATACCTTACGAGCAGTACTTC.

CDR3: CSVGQGARGYTF. The CDR3 DNA sequence: TGCAGCGTGGGACAGGGGGCGCGCGGCTACACCTTC. The J gene is TRBJ1-2, the V gene TRBV29-1, with TRBD1 identical over 12 bases. Germline lookup yields CDR1 SQVTM and CDR2 ANQGSEA. The V gene end was trimmed by 6 bases and the J gene end by 8 bases; junction bases not matched to a gene: 4. The CDR3 spans 12 residues.

The CDR3 protein is CSASLGGFYEQYF. The CDR3, as DNA: TGCAGTGCTAGTCTGGGGGGGTTCTACGAGCAGTACTTC. The rearrangement links TRBV20-1 to TRBJ2-7; 7 nucleotides line up with TRBD2. This CDR3 is 13 amino acids long. Losses at the gene ends were 3 bases for V and 3 bases for J; bases not matched to a gene: 5. CDR1 DFQATT and CDR2 SNEGSKA come from the germline V gene (reference sequence).

This chain joins TRBV3-1 (or the pseudogene TRBV3-2) and TRBJ1-4; 7 bases fit TRBD1. Per germline, CDR1 LGHDT and CDR2 YNNKEL (reference sequence). V lost 4 bases and J lost 7; bases outside the gene matches: 6. This CDR3 is built from 14 residues. The CDR3 bases are TGTGCCAGCAGCCGACAGGGTTGGAGTGAAAAACTGTTTTTT. Its protein is CASSRQGWSEKLFF.

CDR3 sequence: CAIGKGDYEQYV. DNA for the CDR3: TGTGCCATCGGCAAGGGAGACTACGAGCAGTACGTC. This chain uses TRBV10-3 with TRBJ2-7; D is perhaps TRBD2 (5 bases). The CDR3 is 12 residues long. V lost 8 bases, J lost 3 bases, and 11 bases lay in between. Germline-derived CDR1 and CDR2 are ENHRY and SYGVKD.

This clone was seen a few times. The V call is TRBV6-5, the J call TRBJ2-7, with 11 bases matching TRBD1. From germline, CDR1 is MNHEY and CDR2 SVGAGI. V dropped 4 bases and J dropped 3; count of bases not matched to a gene: 8. CDR3 size: 16 residues. The CDR3: CASSLTPGQGVYEQYF. The CDR3 region has the DNA TGTGCCAGCAGTTTAACCCCGGGACAGGGGGTCTACGAGCAGTACTTC.

This rearrangement joins TRBV6-5 to TRBJ2-7; no clear D gene. The CDR3 covers 13 residues. CDR1 and CDR2 from the germline V gene are MNHEY and SVGAGI. V shed 6 bases and J shed 5 bases, with 14 bases lying between them. The CDR3 sequence is CASRLSSADEQYV. The CDR3 coding sequence is TGTGCCAGCAGATTAAGTAGTGCCGACGAGCAGTACGTC.

The V and J genes are TRBV5-1 and TRBJ2-2; D is uncertain. The CDR3 is made up of 14 amino acids. Trimming shortened V by 0 bases and J by 4 bases, and 7 bases separated the two germline ends. Germline values: CDR1 SGHRS, CDR2 YFSETQ. The CDR3 protein is CASSLAIVTGELFF. DNA of the CDR3: TGCGCCAGCAGCTTGGCGATAGTCACCGGGGAGCTGTTTTTT. Full variable domain (outside the CDR3, taken from reference TRBV5-1 and TRBJ2-2): KAGVTQTPRYLIKTRGQQVTLSCSPISGHRSVSWYQQTPGQGLQFLFEYFSETQRNKGNFPGRFSGRQFSNSRSEMNVSTLELGDSALYLCASSLAIVTGELFFGEGSRLTVL.

The chain combines TRBV6-6 with TRBJ1-2; D is undetermined. This CDR3 comprises 13 residues. Trimming removed 4 bases at V and 8 bases at J, with 14 bases between. The germline CDR1 and CDR2 sequences are MNHNY and SVGAGI (reference sequence). CDR3 residues: CASSSLARWGYTF. CDR3 nucleotide sequence: TGTGCCAGCAGTTCCTTGGCCCGTTGGGGCTACACCTTC.

The rearrangement uses TRBV9 and TRBJ2-1; D possibly corresponds to TRBD2 (6 bases). The CDR3 consists of 18 residues. Trimming took 0 bases from V and 0 from J, leaving 16 bases between them. Per germline, CDR1 SGDLS and CDR2 YYNGEE. As DNA, the CDR3 is TGTGCCAGCAGCGTAGGGGGGGACTTCCAGGGCTCCTACAATGAGCAGTTCTTC. Protein: CASSVGGDFQGSYNEQFF.

This clone showed up just once. The genes are TRBV27 and TRBJ2-1, with 13 bases that match TRBD2. The CDR3 loop spans 20 amino acids. V shed 1 base, J shed 2 bases, and the junction held 11 bases outside the gene matches. Germline V gives CDR1 MNHEY, CDR2 SMNVEV (reference sequence). In DNA, the CDR3 is TGTGCCAGCAGTTTATTCTACGGACTAGCGGGAGAGCTCGCCTACAATGAGCAGTTCTTC. Translated, it gives CASSLFYGLAGELAYNEQFF.